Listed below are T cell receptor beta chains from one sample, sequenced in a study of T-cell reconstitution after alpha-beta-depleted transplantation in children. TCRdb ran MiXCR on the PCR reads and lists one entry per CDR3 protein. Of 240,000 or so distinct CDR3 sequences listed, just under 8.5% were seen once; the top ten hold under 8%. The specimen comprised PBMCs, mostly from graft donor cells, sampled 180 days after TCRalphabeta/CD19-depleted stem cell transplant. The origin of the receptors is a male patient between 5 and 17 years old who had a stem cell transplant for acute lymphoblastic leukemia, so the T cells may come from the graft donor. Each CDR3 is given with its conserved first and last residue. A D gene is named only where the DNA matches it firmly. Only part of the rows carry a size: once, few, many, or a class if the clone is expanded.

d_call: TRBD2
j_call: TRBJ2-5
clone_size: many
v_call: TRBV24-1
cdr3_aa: CATSDRAWGGVDQETQYF
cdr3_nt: TGTGCCACCAGTGACCGGGCCTGGGGAGGGGTCGACCAAGAGACCCAGTACTTC

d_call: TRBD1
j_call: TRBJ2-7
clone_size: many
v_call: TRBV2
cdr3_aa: CASGTGEGPYEQYF
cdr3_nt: TGTGCCAGCGGGACAGGGGAGGGTCCCTACGAGCAGTACTTC

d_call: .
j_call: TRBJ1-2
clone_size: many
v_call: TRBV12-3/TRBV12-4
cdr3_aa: CASTPRPFYGYTF
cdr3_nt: TGTGCCAGCACCCCCAGACCCTTTTATGGCTACACCTTC

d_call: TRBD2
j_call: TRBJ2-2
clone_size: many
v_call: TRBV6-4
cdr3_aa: CASSWTSGDVGELFF
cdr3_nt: TGTGCCAGCAGTTGGACTAGCGGGGACGTCGGGGAGCTGTTTTTT

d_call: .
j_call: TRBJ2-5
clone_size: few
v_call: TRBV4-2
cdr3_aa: CASSQGRTTPRETQYF
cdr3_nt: TGTGCCAGCAGCCAAGGGAGGACTACCCCCCGAGAGACCCAGTACTTC

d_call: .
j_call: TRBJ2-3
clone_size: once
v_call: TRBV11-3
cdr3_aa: CASSPLVGDTQYF
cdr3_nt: TGTGCCAGCAGCCCTCTTGTTGGAGATACGCAGTATTTT

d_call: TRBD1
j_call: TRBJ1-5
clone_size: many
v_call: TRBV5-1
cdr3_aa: CASKQGAGKQPQHF
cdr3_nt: TGCGCCAGCAAACAGGGGGCGGGAAAACAGCCCCAGCATTTT

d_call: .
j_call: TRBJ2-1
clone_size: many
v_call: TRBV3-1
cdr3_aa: CASSQVRDKQFF
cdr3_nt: TGTGCCAGCAGCCAAGTGAGAGATAAGCAGTTCTTC

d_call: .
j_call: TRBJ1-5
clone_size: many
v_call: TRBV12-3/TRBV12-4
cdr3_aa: CASSSGAMDQPQHF
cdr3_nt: TGTGCCAGCAGTTCAGGGGCAATGGATCAGCCCCAGCATTTT

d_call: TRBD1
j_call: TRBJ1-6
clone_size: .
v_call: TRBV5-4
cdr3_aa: CAISPGQGGSPLHF
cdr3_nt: TGTGCCATCAGCCCGGGACAGGGAGGCTCACCCCTCCACTTT

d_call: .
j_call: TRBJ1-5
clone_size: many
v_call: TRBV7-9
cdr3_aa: CASTWERNQPQHF
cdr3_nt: TGTGCCAGCACCTGGGAACGCAATCAGCCCCAGCATTTT

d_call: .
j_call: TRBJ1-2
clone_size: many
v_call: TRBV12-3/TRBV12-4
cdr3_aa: CASSFRTGYPYGYTF
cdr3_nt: TGTGCCAGCAGTTTTCGTACCGGTTATCCGTATGGCTACACCTTC

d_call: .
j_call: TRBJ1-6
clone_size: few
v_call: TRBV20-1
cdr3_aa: CSAREWSPLHF
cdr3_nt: TGCAGTGCTAGAGAATGGTCACCCCTCCACTTT

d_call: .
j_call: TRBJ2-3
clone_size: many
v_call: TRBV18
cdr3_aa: CASSPPADDTQYF
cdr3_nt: TGTGCCAGCTCACCACCGGCGGACGATACGCAGTATTTT

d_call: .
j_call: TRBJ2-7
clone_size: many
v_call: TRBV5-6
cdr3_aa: CASSLEGVYEQYF
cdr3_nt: TGTGCCAGCAGCTTGGAGGGGGTTTACGAGCAGTACTTC

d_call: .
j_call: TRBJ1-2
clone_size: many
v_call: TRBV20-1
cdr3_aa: CSARGRRGNYGYTF
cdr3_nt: TGCAGTGCTAGAGGCAGGAGGGGGAACTATGGCTACACCTTC

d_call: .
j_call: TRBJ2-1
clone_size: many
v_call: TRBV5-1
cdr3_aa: CASSPWGNNEQFF
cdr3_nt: TGCGCCAGCAGCCCCTGGGGGAACAATGAGCAGTTCTTC

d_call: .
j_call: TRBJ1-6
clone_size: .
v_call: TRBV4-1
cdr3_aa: CASSQVAGAIANSPLHF
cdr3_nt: TGCGCCAGCAGCCAAGTGGCAGGGGCGATAGCTAATTCACCCCTCCACTTT

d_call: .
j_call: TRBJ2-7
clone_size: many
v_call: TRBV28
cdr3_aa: CASSPRAASSYEQYF
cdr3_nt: TGTGCCAGCAGTCCCAGAGCAGCCAGCTCCTACGAGCAGTACTTC

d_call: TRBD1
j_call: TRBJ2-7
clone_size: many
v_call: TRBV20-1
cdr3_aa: CSARGTGAHEQYF
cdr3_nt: TGCAGTGCCCGGGGGACAGGGGCGCACGAGCAGTACTTC

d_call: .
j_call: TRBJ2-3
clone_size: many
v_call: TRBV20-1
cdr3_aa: CSARRPSSLQYF
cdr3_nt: TGCAGTGCTAGGAGGCCTTCCAGCCTGCAGTATTTT

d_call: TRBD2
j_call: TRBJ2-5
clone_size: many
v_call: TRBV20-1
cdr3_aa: CSAIGLAEETQYF
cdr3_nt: TGCAGTGCCATTGGACTAGCGGAAGAGACCCAGTACTTC

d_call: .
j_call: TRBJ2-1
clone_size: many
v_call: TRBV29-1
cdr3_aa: CSVDAVDEQFF
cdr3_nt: TGCAGCGTTGATGCGGTGGATGAGCAGTTCTTC

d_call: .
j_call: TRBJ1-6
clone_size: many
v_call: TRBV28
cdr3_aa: CASSLRPPGPYNSPLHF
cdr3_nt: TGTGCCAGCAGTTTAAGGCCCCCGGGGCCTTATAATTCACCCCTCCACTTT

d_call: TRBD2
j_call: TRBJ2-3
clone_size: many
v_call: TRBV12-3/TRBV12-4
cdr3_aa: CASSLGLAGTDTQYF
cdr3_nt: TGTGCCAGCAGTTTAGGACTAGCCGGCACAGATACGCAGTATTTT

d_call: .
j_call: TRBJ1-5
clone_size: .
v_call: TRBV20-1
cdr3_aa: CCASARQRSYSNQPQHF
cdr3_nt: TGCTGTGCTAGCGCTCGGCAGCGAAGTTATAGCAATCAGCCCCAGCATTTT